This entry is about one T cell receptor (beta chain). Library preparation tagged each individual cDNA molecule with a unique molecular identifier. One entry per CDR3 protein, called by TCRdb with MiXCR from the RACE reads. The sample has approximately 110,000 distinct CDR3 sequences, roughly 9.6% seen once; the top ten hold around 3.4%. Time point: patch test 1, 2 weeks after DPC sensitization. Treatment defined: therapeutic diphenylcyclopropenone sensitization with weekly scalp DPC. The data were taken from a study of human T cells and chemical hapten exposure. The CDR3 has 13 residues. Trimming took 1 base from V and 6 from J, leaving 11 bases between them. Per germline, CDR1 SQVTM and CDR2 ANQGSEA.

The clonotype comes from a woman in her forties with alopecia areata. Some clones in this sample may be carry-over from other donors' samples. The input for sequencing was whole blood, taken in connection with sensitization to the hapten diphenylcyclopropenone (DPC). The genes are TRBV29-1 and TRBJ2-3, with TRBD1 as a possible D gene (6 bases). The DNA for the CDR3 is TGCAGCGTTGAAGGACAGGAAGGGGATACGCAGTATTTT. Residues: CSVEGQEGDTQYF.